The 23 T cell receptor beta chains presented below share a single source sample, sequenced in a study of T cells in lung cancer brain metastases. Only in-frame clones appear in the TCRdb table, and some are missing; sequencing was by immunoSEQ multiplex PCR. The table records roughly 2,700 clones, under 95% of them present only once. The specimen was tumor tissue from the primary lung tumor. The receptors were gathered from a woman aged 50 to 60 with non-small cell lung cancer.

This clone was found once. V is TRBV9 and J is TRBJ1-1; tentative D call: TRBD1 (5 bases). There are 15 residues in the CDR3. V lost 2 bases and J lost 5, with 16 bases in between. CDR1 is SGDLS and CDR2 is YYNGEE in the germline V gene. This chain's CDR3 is CASSVLQVESTEAFF. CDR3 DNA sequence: TGTGCCAGCAGCGTGTTACAGGTTGAGAGTACTGAAGCTTTCTTT. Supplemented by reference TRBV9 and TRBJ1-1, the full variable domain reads DSGVTQTPKHLITATGQRVTLRCSPRSGDLSVYWYQQSLDQGLQFLIQYYNGEERAKGNILERFSAQQFPDLHSELNLSSLELGDSALYFCASSVLQVESTEAFFGQGTRLTVV.

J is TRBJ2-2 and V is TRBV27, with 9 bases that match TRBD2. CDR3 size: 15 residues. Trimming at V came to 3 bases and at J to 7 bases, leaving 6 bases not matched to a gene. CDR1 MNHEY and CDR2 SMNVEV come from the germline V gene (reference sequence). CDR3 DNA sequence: TGTGCCAGCAGTTTTCGGACTAGCGTTAGCGGGGAGCTGTTTTTT. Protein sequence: CASSFRTSVSGELFF.

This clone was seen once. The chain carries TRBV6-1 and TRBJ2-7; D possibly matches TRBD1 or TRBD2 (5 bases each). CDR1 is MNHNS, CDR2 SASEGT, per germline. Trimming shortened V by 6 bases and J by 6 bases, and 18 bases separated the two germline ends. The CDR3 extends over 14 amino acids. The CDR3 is CASSAGTDSLEQYF. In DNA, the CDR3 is TGTGCCAGCAGCGCCGGGACGGACTCACTCGAGCAGTACTTC.

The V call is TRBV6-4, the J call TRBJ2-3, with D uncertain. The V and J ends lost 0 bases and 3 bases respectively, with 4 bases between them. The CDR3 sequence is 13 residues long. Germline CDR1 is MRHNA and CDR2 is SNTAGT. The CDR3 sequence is CASSDSATDTQYF. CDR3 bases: TGTGCCAGCAGTGACTCGGCTACAGATACGCAGTATTTT.

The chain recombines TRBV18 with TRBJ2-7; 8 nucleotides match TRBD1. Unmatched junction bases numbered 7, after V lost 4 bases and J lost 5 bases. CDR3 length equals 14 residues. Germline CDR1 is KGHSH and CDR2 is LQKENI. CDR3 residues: CASSQGQGRDEQYF. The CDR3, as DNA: TGTGCCAGCTCACAAGGACAGGGCAGGGACGAGCAGTACTTC.

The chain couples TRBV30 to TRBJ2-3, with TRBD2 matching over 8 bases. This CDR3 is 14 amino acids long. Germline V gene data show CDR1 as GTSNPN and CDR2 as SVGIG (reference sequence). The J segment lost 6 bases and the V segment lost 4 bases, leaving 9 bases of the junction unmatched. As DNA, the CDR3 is TGTGCCTGGACCACGGGGGGGCCACCCGATACGCAGTATTTT. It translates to CAWTTGGPPDTQYF.

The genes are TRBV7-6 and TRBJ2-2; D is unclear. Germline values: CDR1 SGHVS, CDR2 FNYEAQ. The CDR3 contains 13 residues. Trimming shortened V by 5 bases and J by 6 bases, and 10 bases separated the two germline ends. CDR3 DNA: TGTGCCAGCAGCGTCAGGCTCCCCGGGGAGCTGTTTTTT. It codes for CASSVRLPGELFF.

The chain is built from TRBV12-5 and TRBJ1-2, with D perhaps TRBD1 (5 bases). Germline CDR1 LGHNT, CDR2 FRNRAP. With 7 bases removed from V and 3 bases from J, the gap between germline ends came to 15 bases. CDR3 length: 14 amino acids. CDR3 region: CASAPGGGDYGYTF. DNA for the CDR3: TGTGCTAGTGCCCCGGGGGGAGGGGACTATGGCTACACCTTC. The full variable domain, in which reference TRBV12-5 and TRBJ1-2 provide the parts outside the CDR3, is DARVTQTPRHKVTEMGQEVTMRCQPILGHNTVFWYRQTMMQGLELLAYFRNRAPLDDSGMPKDRFSAEMPDATLATLKIQPSEPRDSAVYFCASAPGGGDYGYTFGSGTRLTVV.

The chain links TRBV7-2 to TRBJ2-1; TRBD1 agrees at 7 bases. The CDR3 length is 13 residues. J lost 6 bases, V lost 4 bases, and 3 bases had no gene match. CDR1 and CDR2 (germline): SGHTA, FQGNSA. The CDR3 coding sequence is TGTGCCAGCAGCTCGACAGGGTTCAATGAGCAGTTCTTC. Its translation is CASSSTGFNEQFF.

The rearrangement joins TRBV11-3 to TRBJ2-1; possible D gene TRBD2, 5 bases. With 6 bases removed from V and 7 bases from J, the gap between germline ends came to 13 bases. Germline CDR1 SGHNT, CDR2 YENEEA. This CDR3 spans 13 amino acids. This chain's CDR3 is CASRKNEGNEQFF. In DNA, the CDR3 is TGTGCCAGCAGGAAAAACGAGGGAAATGAGCAGTTCTTC. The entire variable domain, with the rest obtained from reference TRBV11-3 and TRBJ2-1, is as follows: EAGVVQSPRYKIIEKKQPVAFWCNPISGHNTLYWYLQNLGQGPELLIRYENEEAVDDSQLPKDRFSAERLKGVDSTLKIQPAELGDSAVYLCASRKNEGNEQFFGPGTRLTVL.

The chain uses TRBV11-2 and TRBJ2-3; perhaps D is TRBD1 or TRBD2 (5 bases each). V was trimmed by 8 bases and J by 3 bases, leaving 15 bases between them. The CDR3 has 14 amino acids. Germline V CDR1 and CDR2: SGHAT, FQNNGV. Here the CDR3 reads CASEAGRVTDTQYF. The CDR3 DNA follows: TGTGCCAGCGAGGCAGGGAGAGTGACAGATACGCAGTATTTT. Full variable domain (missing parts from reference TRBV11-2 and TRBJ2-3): EAGVAQSPRYKIIEKRQSVAFWCNPISGHATLYWYQQILGQGPKLLIQFQNNGVVDDSQLPKDRFSAERLKGVDSTLKIQPAKLEDSAVYLCASEAGRVTDTQYFGPGTRLTVL.

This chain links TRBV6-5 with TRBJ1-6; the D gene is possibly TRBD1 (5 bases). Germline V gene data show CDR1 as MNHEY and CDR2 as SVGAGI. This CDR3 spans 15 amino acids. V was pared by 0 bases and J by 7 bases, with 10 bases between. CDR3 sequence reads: CASSYSRQTNSPLHF. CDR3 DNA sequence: TGTGCCAGCAGTTACTCGAGACAGACCAATTCACCCCTCCACTTT.

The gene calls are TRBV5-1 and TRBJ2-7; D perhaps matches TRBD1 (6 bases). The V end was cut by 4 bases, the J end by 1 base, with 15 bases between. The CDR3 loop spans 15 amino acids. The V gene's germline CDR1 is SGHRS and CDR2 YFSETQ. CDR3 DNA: TGCGCCAGCAGCAAGGACCTCGGGACATCCTACGAGCAGTACTTC. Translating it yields CASSKDLGTSYEQYF.

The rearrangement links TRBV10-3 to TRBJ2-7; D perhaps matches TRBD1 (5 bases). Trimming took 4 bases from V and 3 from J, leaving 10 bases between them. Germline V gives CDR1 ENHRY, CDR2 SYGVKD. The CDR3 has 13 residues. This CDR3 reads CAISADSVYEQYF. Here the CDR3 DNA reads TGTGCCATCAGTGCAGACAGCGTCTACGAGCAGTACTTC.

The DNA for the CDR3 is TGCGCCAGCAGTCACTATAGCGGGAACGCCTACGAGCAGTACTTC. Amino acids: CASSHYSGNAYEQYF. The chain carries TRBV23-1 and TRBJ2-7; TRBD2 aligns across 8 bases. TRBV23-1 is noted as an ORF with a role that remains uncertain. Losses at the gene ends were 3 bases for V and 2 bases for J; bases not matched to a gene: 6. The CDR3 loop spans 15 amino acids.

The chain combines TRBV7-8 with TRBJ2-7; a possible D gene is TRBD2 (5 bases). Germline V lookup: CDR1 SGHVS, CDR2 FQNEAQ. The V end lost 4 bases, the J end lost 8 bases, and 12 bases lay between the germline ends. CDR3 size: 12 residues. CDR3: CASSSEGIKQYF. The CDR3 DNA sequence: TGTGCCAGCAGCTCAGAGGGTATAAAGCAGTACTTC.

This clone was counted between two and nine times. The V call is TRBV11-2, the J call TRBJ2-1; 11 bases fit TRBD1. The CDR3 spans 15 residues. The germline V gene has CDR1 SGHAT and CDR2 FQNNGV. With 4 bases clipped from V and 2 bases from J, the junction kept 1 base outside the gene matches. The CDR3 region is CASSSGQGAYNEQFF. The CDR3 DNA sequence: TGTGCCAGCAGCTCGGGACAGGGGGCCTACAATGAGCAGTTCTTC.

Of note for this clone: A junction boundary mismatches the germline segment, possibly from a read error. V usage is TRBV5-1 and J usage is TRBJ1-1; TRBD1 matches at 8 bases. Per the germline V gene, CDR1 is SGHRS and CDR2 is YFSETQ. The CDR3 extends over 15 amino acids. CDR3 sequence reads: CASSLRQGLNTDAFF. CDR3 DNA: TGCGCCAGCAGCTTAAGACAGGGGTTGAACACTGACGCTTTCTTT.

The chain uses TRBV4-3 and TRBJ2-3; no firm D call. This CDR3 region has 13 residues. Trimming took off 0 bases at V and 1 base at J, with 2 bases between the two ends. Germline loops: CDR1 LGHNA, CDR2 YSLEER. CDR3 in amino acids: CASSQEGTDTQYF. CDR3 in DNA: TGCGCCAGCAGCCAAGAGGGCACAGATACGCAGTATTTT.

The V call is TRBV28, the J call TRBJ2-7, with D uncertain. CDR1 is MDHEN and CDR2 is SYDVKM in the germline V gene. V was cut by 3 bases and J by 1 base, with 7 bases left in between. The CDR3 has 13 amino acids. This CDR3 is CASSFSRSYEQYF. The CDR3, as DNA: TGTGCCAGCAGTTTCTCCAGGTCCTACGAGCAGTACTTC.

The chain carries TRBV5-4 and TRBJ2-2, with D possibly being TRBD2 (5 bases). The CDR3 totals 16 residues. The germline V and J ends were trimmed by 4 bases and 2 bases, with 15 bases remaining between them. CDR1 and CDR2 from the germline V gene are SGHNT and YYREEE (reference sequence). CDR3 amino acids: CASSPKASRNTGELFF. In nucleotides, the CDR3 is TGTGCCAGCAGCCCAAAAGCTAGCCGCAACACCGGGGAGCTGTTTTTT.

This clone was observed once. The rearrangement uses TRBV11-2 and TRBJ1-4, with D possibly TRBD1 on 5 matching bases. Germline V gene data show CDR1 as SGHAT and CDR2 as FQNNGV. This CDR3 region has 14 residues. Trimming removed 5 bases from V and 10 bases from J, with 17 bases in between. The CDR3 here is CASSPGRGSGKLFF. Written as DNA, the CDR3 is TGTGCCAGCAGCCCAGGGAGGGGATCCGGAAAACTGTTTTTT.

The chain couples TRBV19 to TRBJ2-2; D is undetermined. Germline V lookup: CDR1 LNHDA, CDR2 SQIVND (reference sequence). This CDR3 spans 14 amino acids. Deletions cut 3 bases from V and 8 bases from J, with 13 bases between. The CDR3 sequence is CASSIQPAGGELFF. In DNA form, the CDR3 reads TGTGCCAGTAGTATTCAGCCCGCCGGGGGGGAGCTGTTTTTT.